The present entry profiles one T cell receptor beta chain with its context. This sample is drawn from a study of siplizumab effects on memory and regulatory T cells. The table came from immunoSEQ multiplex PCR; TCRdb's copy has only in-frame clones and leaves some out. The data contain tens of thousands of clones, around 97% of them seen just once; the ten biggest clones take up around 0.029%. Germline V gene data show CDR1 as SGHNT and CDR2 as YENEEA. With V trimmed by 4 bases and J by 10 bases, 4 bases remained unmatched. The CDR3 is 12 amino acids. The rearrangement joins TRBV11-3 to TRBJ2-1; TRBD1 agrees at 7 bases. The sequence came from a human donor in good health. What was sequenced was naive CD4+ T cells sorted from blood. The CDR3 DNA reads as TGTGCCAGCAGCTCCACAGGGGTCGAGCAGTTCTTC. Its protein is CASSSTGVEQFF.